This entry lists 31 T cell receptor beta chains sequenced from one sample in a study of beta chain features in type 1 diabetes (dated by TCRdb to the late 2010s). Library preparation employed the immunoSEQ multiplex PCR assay. The High Capacity cDNA Reverse Transcription Kit was used to reverse transcribe all of the isolated RNA, meaning that expressed TCRB transcripts were what got sequenced. TCRdb took over this immuneACCESS table, retaining in-frame rearrangements with V and J assigned. Such tables are incomplete; in checked studies, under half of the missing clones stem from an unresolved V gene, and the remainder is unexplained. The sample data list about 150,000 clones, and around 8% of these were observed just once. The ten largest clonotypes hold 0.65% of the sample. The sample taken for sequencing was central memory CD4+ T cells from blood. These receptors all come from a man aged 18-30 years in good health.

This clone was counted at least ten times. The chain is built from TRBV7-9 and TRBJ2-7; 12 bases agree with TRBD1. Germline CDR1 and CDR2: SEHNR and FQNEAQ (reference sequence). CDR3 length: 13 amino acids. V gave up 5 bases and J gave up 7 bases; unmatched junction bases: 3. CDR3: CASSGTGGDEQYF. CDR3 DNA sequence: TGTGCCAGCAGCGGGACAGGGGGCGATGAGCAGTACTTC.

This clone was seen many times. The chain links TRBV29-1 to TRBJ1-5; 10 bases align to TRBD1. V lost 6 bases and J lost 5; bases outside the gene matches: 1. The V gene's germline CDR1 is SQVTM and CDR2 ANQGSEA. CDR3 size: 12 residues. For the CDR3, the DNA is TGCAGCGTGGGACAGGGGTATCAGCCCCAGCATTTT. It codes for CSVGQGYQPQHF.

This clone was seen more than once but under ten times. The germline gene is not matched at one end of the junction; a read error may be the cause. This chain uses TRBV5-1 with TRBJ2-7, with D possibly TRBD1 on 6 matching bases. CDR3 length equals 15 residues. CDR1 and CDR2 from the germline V gene are SGHRS and YFSETQ. The CDR3 DNA reads TGTGCCAGCAGCTTTCGACAGGCCTACCCTACGGAGCAGTACTTC. As protein: CASSFRQAYPTEQYF.

This chain uses TRBV25-1 with TRBJ1-2; D not resolved. Deletions cut 6 bases from V and 2 bases from J, with 13 bases between. Germline V lookup: CDR1 MGHDK, CDR2 SYGVNS. The CDR3 consists of 14 residues. CDR3 sequence (DNA): TGTGCCAGCAGCGACACATACAAGAACTATGGCTACACCTTC. This sequence encodes CASSDTYKNYGYTF.

The rearrangement uses TRBV19 and TRBJ1-1, with TRBD1 matching 7 bases. This CDR3 region has 12 residues. J gave up 8 bases and V 3 bases, and 3 bases lay outside the gene matches. Germline CDR1 is LNHDA and CDR2 is SQIVND (reference sequence). Here the CDR3 DNA reads TGTGCCAGTAGTATCGGGACAGCGGAAGCTTTCTTT. The encoded protein is CASSIGTAEAFF.

V usage is TRBV7-2 and J usage is TRBJ1-5, with D possibly TRBD1 on 5 matching bases. Germline V lookup: CDR1 SGHTA, CDR2 FQGNSA. The germline V and J ends were trimmed by 5 bases and 1 base, with 15 bases remaining between them. The CDR3 length is 16 residues. CDR3 region: CASSPRSGRSNQPQHF. In DNA, the CDR3 is TGTGCCAGCAGCCCTCGGTCAGGGAGGAGCAATCAGCCCCAGCATTTT.

This clone has more than one count but fewer than ten. J is TRBJ2-6 and V is TRBV7-3; D is ambiguous. V was trimmed by 5 bases and J by 8 bases, leaving 10 bases between them. This CDR3 contains 13 residues. CDR1 and CDR2 from the germline V gene are SGHTA and FQGTGA. The CDR3: CASSPYLTNVLTF. CDR3 sequence (DNA): TGTGCCAGCAGCCCATATCTAACCAACGTCCTGACTTTC.

The J gene is TRBJ2-3, the V gene TRBV5-6; D is possibly TRBD1 (6 bases). Germline-derived CDR1 and CDR2 are SGHDT and YYEEEE. V lost 2 bases and J 1 base, leaving 11 bases between the germline ends. CDR3 length: 15 amino acids. The CDR3 nucleotides are TGTGCCAGCAGCTTACAGGGTGTTGGCACAGATACGCAGTATTTT. Protein sequence: CASSLQGVGTDTQYF.

This clone showed up just a few times. This chain uses TRBV2 with TRBJ1-6; possible D gene TRBD1, 6 bases. Germline CDR1 and CDR2: SNHLY and FYNNEI. The CDR3 runs 13 residues. Between the trimmed V and J ends, which lost 6 bases and 5 bases, there was a span of 8 bases. The CDR3 sequence: CASSRDNNSPLHF. CDR3 sequence (DNA): TGTGCCAGCAGCCGGGACAATAATTCACCCCTCCACTTT.

Only a few counts were recorded for this clone. The chain links TRBV15 to TRBJ2-7, with TRBD2 matching 7 bases. The CDR3 extends over 15 amino acids. Losses at the gene ends were 3 bases for V and 0 bases for J; bases not matched to a gene: 5. The germline V gene encodes CDR1 LNHNV and CDR2 YYDKDF (reference sequence). This CDR3 reads CATSRGGRDSYEQYF. The DNA for the CDR3 is TGTGCCACCAGCAGGGGAGGGCGGGACTCCTACGAGCAGTACTTC.

This clone occurred a few times. The rearrangement uses TRBV5-4 and TRBJ2-5, with 9 bases fitting TRBD2. The CDR3 covers 14 residues. Per the germline V gene, CDR1 is SGHNT and CDR2 is YYREEE (reference sequence). The V and J ends lost 6 bases and 4 bases, in that order; junction bases with no gene match: 7. The CDR3 sequence: CASTEGGRAETQYF. The CDR3 DNA reads TGTGCCAGCACCGAAGGCGGGAGGGCAGAGACCCAGTACTTC.

This clone has a count of ten or more. The gene calls are TRBV29-1 and TRBJ2-5; 7 bases align to TRBD2. Germline CDR1 SQVTM, CDR2 ANQGSEA. V lost 4 bases and J lost 4; bases outside the gene matches: 6. The CDR3 is made up of 13 amino acids. CDR3 region: CSVGLAAIETQYF. DNA for the CDR3: TGCAGCGTTGGACTAGCTGCAATAGAGACCCAGTACTTC.

This clone has at least ten counts. The rearrangement links TRBV19 to TRBJ1-5; 8 bases fit TRBD1. V lost 10 bases and J lost 7; bases outside the gene matches: 12. Germline CDR1 is LNHDA and CDR2 is SQIVND (reference sequence). This CDR3 contains 14 residues. The CDR3 DNA sequence: TGTGCCACCCTCAGTGGACAGGGTGACCAGCCCCAGCATTTT. This encodes CATLSGQGDQPQHF.

The chain has TRBV5-1 and TRBJ2-5; 7 bases match TRBD1. V trimming: 0 bases; J trimming: 3 bases; junction bases outside the gene matches: 5. This CDR3 region has 15 residues. Germline-derived CDR1 and CDR2 are SGHRS and YFSETQ. CDR3 protein: CASSLAGTAEETQYF. The CDR3 nucleotides read TGCGCCAGCAGCTTGGCCGGGACAGCAGAAGAGACCCAGTACTTC. The full variable domain, rest sourced from reference TRBV5-1 and TRBJ2-5, is KAGVTQTPRYLIKTRGQQVTLSCSPISGHRSVSWYQQTPGQGLQFLFEYFSETQRNKGNFPGRFSGRQFSNSRSEMNVSTLELGDSALYLCASSLAGTAEETQYFGPGTRLLVL.

This clone was counted between two and nine times. CDR3 sequence (DNA): TGTGCCAGCTCAGACTCATTAAATCAGCCCCAGCATTTT. This translates into CASSDSLNQPQHF. This chain uses TRBV18 with TRBJ1-5, with D uncertain. From germline, CDR1 is KGHSH and CDR2 LQKENI. The V gene lost 5 bases and the J gene lost 4 bases, with 9 bases spanning the gap. This CDR3 has 13 amino acids.

The V gene is TRBV5-4, the J gene TRBJ2-1; 11 nucleotides match TRBD2. The CDR3 extends over 19 amino acids. J was trimmed by 1 base and V by 2 bases; bases with no gene match: 11. CDR1 SGHNT and CDR2 YYREEE come from the germline V gene (reference sequence). The chain's CDR3 is CASSLVVSGGAGSYNEQFF. CDR3 DNA sequence: TGTGCCAGCAGCTTAGTCGTTAGCGGGGGGGCCGGATCCTACAATGAGCAGTTCTTC.

Many counts were recorded for this clone. The V and J genes are TRBV7-2 and TRBJ1-2; 9 bases align to TRBD1. Trimming at V came to 4 bases and at J to 5 bases, leaving 2 bases not matched to a gene. CDR1 is SGHTA and CDR2 is FQGNSA in the germline V gene. CDR3 length: 13 residues. Here the CDR3 reads CASSWDREYGYTF. The CDR3 DNA reads as TGTGCCAGCAGCTGGGACAGGGAGTATGGCTACACCTTC.

The gene calls are TRBV30 and TRBJ2-2, with 7 positions matching TRBD2. Germline V gene data show CDR1 as GTSNPN and CDR2 as SVGIG (reference sequence). The CDR3 is made up of 14 amino acids. Trimming cost V 0 bases and J 6 bases; bases outside gene matches: 4. The CDR3 region has the DNA TGTGCCTGGAGTGTAAAAGGGAGGGCCGGGGAGCTGTTTTTT. Its protein is CAWSVKGRAGELFF.

This chain uses TRBV7-2 with TRBJ1-4; TRBD1 matches at 10 bases. This CDR3 contains 15 residues. The ends lost 5 bases at V and 5 bases at J; junction bases unmatched: 5. The germline CDR1 and CDR2 sequences are SGHTA and FQGNSA. CDR3 protein: CASSERGQGNEKLFF. CDR3 nucleotide sequence: TGTGCCAGCAGCGAACGGGGACAGGGGAATGAAAAACTGTTTTTT.

The rearrangement uses TRBV7-2 and TRBJ2-7; 7 bases are shared with TRBD1. Trimming took 6 bases from V and 2 from J; bases not matched to a gene: 1. The CDR3 consists of 12 residues. Per germline, CDR1 SGHTA and CDR2 FQGNSA. CDR3 DNA: TGTGCCAGCAGGCAGGGGGCCTACGAGCAGTACTTC. Its translation: CASRQGAYEQYF.

The chain has TRBV29-1 and TRBJ1-1, with 9 bases matching TRBD1. Germline CDR1 SQVTM, CDR2 ANQGSEA. V dropped 7 bases and J dropped 2; count of bases not matched to a gene: 8. The CDR3 has 14 amino acids. This CDR3 reads CSAQPGQGNTEAFF. The CDR3 DNA sequence: TGCAGCGCCCAGCCGGGACAGGGTAACACTGAAGCTTTCTTT.

This clone showed up just a few times. This chain links TRBV11-3 with TRBJ2-3, with D perhaps TRBD2 (6 bases). Germline V gene sequence: CDR1 SGHNT, CDR2 YENEEA. Trimming took off 5 bases at V and 7 bases at J, with 13 bases between the two ends. The CDR3 contains 13 residues. CDR3 nucleotide sequence: TGTGCCAGCAGCGAACTAGCTTGGAATACGCAGTATTTT. Residues: CASSELAWNTQYF.

This clone was recorded a few times. The rearrangement joins TRBV5-1 to TRBJ2-2, with 11 positions matching TRBD2. CDR1 is SGHRS, CDR2 YFSETQ, per germline. The CDR3 is made up of 16 amino acids. The V gene end was trimmed by 3 bases and the J gene end by 1 base; junction bases not matched to a gene: 2. CDR3 amino acids: CASSSTSGMNTGELFF. The CDR3 coding sequence is TGCGCCAGCAGCTCGACTAGCGGGATGAACACCGGGGAGCTGTTTTTT.

In its sample, this clone was seen a few times. The chain carries TRBV25-1 and TRBJ2-1; 11 nucleotides agree with TRBD2. Per the germline V gene, CDR1 is MGHDK and CDR2 is SYGVNS. V shed 4 bases and J 4 bases; nucleotides not matched to a gene: 3. This CDR3 comprises 15 residues. DNA for the CDR3: TGTGCCAGCAGTGCCCGACTAGCGGGATACAATGAGCAGTTCTTC. It specifies CASSARLAGYNEQFF.

J is TRBJ2-3 and V is TRBV18; 9 bases fit TRBD2. This CDR3 is built from 18 residues. V gave up 1 base and J gave up 1 base; unmatched junction bases: 9. CDR1 is KGHSH and CDR2 is LQKENI in the germline V gene. The CDR3 bases are TGTGCCAGCTCACCACGGGCGGGCAGCGGGGGGCGCACAGATACGCAGTATTTT. It is translated as CASSPRAGSGGRTDTQYF.

DNA for the CDR3: TGTGCCAGCAGTCCGAGATCAGGTATAGGCTACGAGCAGTACTTC. As protein: CASSPRSGIGYEQYF. This chain uses TRBV6-5 with TRBJ2-7, with no clear D. The CDR3 consists of 15 residues. V lost 5 bases and J lost 3, with 17 bases in between. Germline CDR1 and CDR2: MNHEY and SVGAGI.

The chain couples TRBV5-1 to TRBJ2-1; 8 positions match TRBD2. J lost 6 bases, V lost 4 bases, and 12 bases had no gene match. The CDR3 runs to 16 residues. CDR1 and CDR2 from the germline V gene are SGHRS and YFSETQ. Here the CDR3 reads CASSVTSGSGGNEQFF. CDR3 DNA sequence: TGCGCCAGCAGCGTGACCAGCGGGAGCGGGGGCAATGAGCAGTTCTTC.

The J gene is TRBJ2-1, the V gene TRBV6-6; TRBD2 matches at 11 bases. The CDR3 extends over 15 amino acids. The germline V gene has CDR1 MNHNY and CDR2 SVGAGI (reference sequence). The V gene end was trimmed by 7 bases and the J gene end by 5 bases; junction bases not matched to a gene: 7. The CDR3 DNA is TGTGCCAGCAAAACTAGCGGGGGTCCAAACAATGAGCAGTTCTTC. Protein product: CASKTSGGPNNEQFF.

This clone was observed a handful of times. The chain uses TRBV7-8 and TRBJ2-2; 11 positions match TRBD2. V lost 5 bases, J lost 4 bases, and 6 bases stayed unmatched. This CDR3 has 16 residues. The V gene's germline CDR1 is SGHVS and CDR2 FQNEAQ. For the CDR3, the DNA is TGTGCCAGCAGCACGATAGCGGGAGGGGTCACCGGGGAGCTGTTTTTT. As protein: CASSTIAGGVTGELFF.

This clone has only a few counts. This chain uses TRBV4-2 with TRBJ2-7, with 7 bases identical to TRBD2. V shed 1 base, J shed 3 bases, and the junction held 6 bases outside the gene matches. Germline CDR1 reads LGHNA; CDR2 reads YNFKEQ. CDR3 length: 15 residues. In DNA, the CDR3 is TGTGCCAGCAGCCAAGCCAGCGGGGTTCTCTACGAGCAGTACTTC. Protein product: CASSQASGVLYEQYF.

This clone was detected only a few times. This sample includes further DNA sequences coding for the same CDR3. CDR3 nucleotide sequence: TGTGCCAGCAGCTTAACTGCTAGTTCCCACGAGCAGTACTTC. This sequence encodes CASSLTASSHEQYF. This chain joins TRBV7-3 and TRBJ2-7; D is undetermined. V dropped 0 bases and J dropped 5 bases, with 11 bases sitting between them. The V gene's germline CDR1 is SGHTA and CDR2 FQGTGA. The CDR3 is made up of 14 amino acids. Variable domain in full (rest from reference TRBV7-3 and TRBJ2-7): GAGVSQTPSNKVTEKGKYVELRCDPISGHTALYWYRQSLGQGPEFLIYFQGTGAADDSGLPNDRFFAVRPEGSVSTLKIQRTERGDSAVYLCASSLTASSHEQYFGPGTRLTVT.